This TCR beta chain comes out of a study of shared clonotypes between healthy human individuals. Per germline, CDR1 SNHLY and CDR2 FYNNEI. The V segment lost 6 bases and the J segment 2 bases; nucleotides outside the gene matches: 6. The CDR3 is 14 residues long. TCRdb's table, derived via immunoSEQ multiplex PCR, lists solely in-frame clones and lacks some. Of over a million clones listed, 98% are singletons. Of note for this clone: Its target is unknown. Other DNA variants within this sample encode the same CDR3.

Study-wide results and caveats: Naive subsets, compared against memory subsets, generally had larger estimated richness values.

CD4+ cells underwent separation, giving CD45RA+ naive and CD45RA-negative memory subsets. The receptor comes from a man aged 30 to 45 in good health. The chain couples TRBV2 to TRBJ2-7, with 8 bases lining up with TRBD2. The sequenced sample consisted of naive CD4+ T cells sorted from blood. Subset indicated: CD45RA+ positively selected. CDR3 protein: CASSLGTRTYEQYF. For the CDR3, the DNA is TGTGCCAGCAGCCTGGGGACTAGAACCTACGAGCAGTACTTC.